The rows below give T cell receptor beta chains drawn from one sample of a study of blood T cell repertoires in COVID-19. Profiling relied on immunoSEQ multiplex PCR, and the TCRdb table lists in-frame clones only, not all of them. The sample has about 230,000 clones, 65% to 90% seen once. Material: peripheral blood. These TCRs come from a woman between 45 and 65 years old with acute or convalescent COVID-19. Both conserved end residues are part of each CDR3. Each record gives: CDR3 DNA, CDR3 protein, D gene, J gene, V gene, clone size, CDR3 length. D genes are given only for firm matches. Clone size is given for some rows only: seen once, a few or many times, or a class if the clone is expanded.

DNA: TGTGCCAGCAGCCGCGGGTGGGGGACAGGGGTGTCACCCCTCCACTTT
CDR3: CASSRGWGTGVSPLHF
D: TRBD1
J: TRBJ1-6
V: TRBV5-4
size: NA
length: 16

DNA: TGTGCCAGTACCTCGGGGGGACACGGTTCCTCACCCCTCCACTTT
CDR3: CASTSGGHGSSPLHF
D: NA
J: TRBJ1-6
V: TRBV19
size: NA
length: 15

DNA: TGTGCCAGCAGTTACGGGAGGGCCCATGCGACCCAGTACTTC
CDR3: CASSYGRAHATQYF
D: TRBD2
J: TRBJ2-5
V: TRBV6-6
size: NA
length: 14

DNA: TGTGCCAGCAGTTCCGACGCTAGCAGTCAGCCCCAGCATTTT
CDR3: CASSSDASSQPQHF
D: NA
J: TRBJ1-5
V: TRBV27
size: NA
length: 14

DNA: TGTGCCAGCGCCGGGACAGGTAGTATGTGGAATTCACCCCTCCACTTT
CDR3: CASAGTGSMWNSPLHF
D: TRBD1
J: TRBJ1-6
V: TRBV9
size: NA
length: 16

DNA: TGTGCCAGCATTCGGTGGGGGGGGGATTCACCCCTCCACTTT
CDR3: CASIRWGGDSPLHF
D: NA
J: TRBJ1-6
V: TRBV2
size: few
length: 14

DNA: TGTGCCAGCAGCTTAGATGGGTTTGGTAGCGGGAGTCTGGAGACCCAGTACTTC
CDR3: CASSLDGFGSGSLETQYF
D: TRBD2
J: TRBJ2-5
V: TRBV11-2
size: NA
length: 18

DNA: TGCGCCAGCAGCTTGTACAGCGGGGCATACGAGCAGTACTTC
CDR3: CASSLYSGAYEQYF
D: TRBD2
J: TRBJ2-7
V: TRBV5-1
size: NA
length: 14

DNA: TGTGCCAGCAGTTTTTTGACAGGGGGCTACGAGCAGTACTTC
CDR3: CASSFLTGGYEQYF
D: TRBD1
J: TRBJ2-7
V: TRBV28
size: NA
length: 14

DNA: TGCAGCGGAGGGGGCAATGAGCAGTTCTTC
CDR3: CSGGGNEQFF
D: NA
J: TRBJ2-1
V: TRBV29-1
size: once
length: 10

DNA: TGTGCCAGCAGCCCCCCCGGGCTAGCGGGGGCCTCGGGGGAGACCCAGTACTTC
CDR3: CASSPPGLAGASGETQYF
D: TRBD2
J: TRBJ2-5
V: TRBV5-6
size: NA
length: 18

DNA: TGTGCCAGCAGACTTGTCCCTTCGGGGAATTCACCCCTCCACTTT
CDR3: CASRLVPSGNSPLHF
D: NA
J: TRBJ1-6
V: TRBV6-6
size: NA
length: 15

DNA: TGTGCCAGTAGTGGACAGGGGCAGTCCTACGAGCAGTACTTC
CDR3: CASSGQGQSYEQYF
D: TRBD1
J: TRBJ2-7
V: TRBV19
size: once
length: 14

DNA: TGCAGTGCTAGTACTAGCGGGGTATTCGGCACAGATACGCAGTATTTT
CDR3: CSASTSGVFGTDTQYF
D: TRBD2
J: TRBJ2-3
V: TRBV20-1
size: once
length: 16

DNA: TGTGCCAGCAGCGGCGGGCTCGGTCAGCCCCAGCATTTT
CDR3: CASSGGLGQPQHF
D: NA
J: TRBJ1-5
V: TRBV2
size: NA
length: 13

DNA: TGTGCCAGCAGCAACCTAGCGGGAGACGGCACAGATACGCAGTATTTT
CDR3: CASSNLAGDGTDTQYF
D: TRBD2
J: TRBJ2-3
V: TRBV13
size: NA
length: 16

DNA: TGTGCCAGCAGTGGGCAGAGGGAAGAAAAACTGTTTTTT
CDR3: CASSGQREEKLFF
D: NA
J: TRBJ1-4
V: TRBV2
size: NA
length: 13

DNA: TGTGCCAGCAGCTTAGTCTCCGGACATCTAGATGAGCAGTACTTC
CDR3: CASSLVSGHLDEQYF
D: NA
J: TRBJ2-7
V: TRBV7-9
size: NA
length: 15

DNA: TGCGCCAGCAGCCAGCGGGGCTACGAGCAGTACTTC
CDR3: CASSQRGYEQYF
D: TRBD2
J: TRBJ2-7
V: TRBV5-1
size: NA
length: 12

DNA: TGTGCCTGGAGCTTCGGTAATGAAAAACTGTTTTTT
CDR3: CAWSFGNEKLFF
D: NA
J: TRBJ1-4
V: TRBV30
size: NA
length: 12

DNA: TGTGCCAGCAGCTTATCCCCGGGACAGGGGATTTCTGGGGCCAACGTCCTGACTTTC
CDR3: CASSLSPGQGISGANVLTF
D: TRBD1
J: TRBJ2-6
V: TRBV11-2
size: NA
length: 19

DNA: TGCGCCAGCAGCTTGGGTTTATTTAGAGCGGGAGGAGAGACCCAGTACTTC
CDR3: CASSLGLFRAGGETQYF
D: TRBD2
J: TRBJ2-5
V: TRBV5-1
size: NA
length: 17

DNA: TGTGCCAGCAGCCGGGGACAGGATGGGTATGAGCAGTTCTTC
CDR3: CASSRGQDGYEQFF
D: TRBD1
J: TRBJ2-1
V: TRBV3-1/TRBV3-2
size: NA
length: 14

DNA: TGTGCCAGCAGGAGCGGATACCAAGAGACCCAGTACTTC
CDR3: CASRSGYQETQYF
D: NA
J: TRBJ2-5
V: TRBV2
size: NA
length: 13

DNA: TGTGCCACCAGTGAACCGGACAGGGGCAGTGCGGCCGACAATGAGCAGTTCTTC
CDR3: CATSEPDRGSAADNEQFF
D: TRBD1
J: TRBJ2-1
V: TRBV24-1
size: few
length: 18

DNA: TGTGCCAGCGGGATCGGGAGTAGCGCAGATACGCAGTATTTT
CDR3: CASGIGSSADTQYF
D: NA
J: TRBJ2-3
V: TRBV27
size: NA
length: 14

DNA: TGTGCCAGCAGTTTTCGACAGGGGGTGTACAATGAGCAGTTCTTC
CDR3: CASSFRQGVYNEQFF
D: TRBD1
J: TRBJ2-1
V: TRBV28
size: NA
length: 15